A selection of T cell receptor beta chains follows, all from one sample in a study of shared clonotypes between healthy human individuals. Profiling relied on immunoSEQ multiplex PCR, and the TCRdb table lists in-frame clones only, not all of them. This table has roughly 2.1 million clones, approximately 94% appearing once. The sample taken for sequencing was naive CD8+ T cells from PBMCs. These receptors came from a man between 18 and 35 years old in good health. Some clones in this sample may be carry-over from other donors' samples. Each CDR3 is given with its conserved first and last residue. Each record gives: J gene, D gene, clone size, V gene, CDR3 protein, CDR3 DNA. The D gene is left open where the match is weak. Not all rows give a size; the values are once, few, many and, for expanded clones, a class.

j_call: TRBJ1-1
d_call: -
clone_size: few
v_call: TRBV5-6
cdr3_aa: CASSSVVVRDTEAFF
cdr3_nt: TGTGCCAGCAGCTCAGTTGTGGTACGGGACACTGAAGCTTTCTTT

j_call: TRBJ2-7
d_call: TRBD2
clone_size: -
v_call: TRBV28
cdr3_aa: CASSLGAGGGGDSYEQYF
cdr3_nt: TGTGCCAGCAGTTTAGGGGCCGGCGGGGGAGGGGACTCCTACGAGCAGTACTTC

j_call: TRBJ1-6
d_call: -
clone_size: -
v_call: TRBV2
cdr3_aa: CASRQGNSPLHF
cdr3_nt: TGTGCCAGCAGACAGGGTAATTCACCCCTCCACTTT

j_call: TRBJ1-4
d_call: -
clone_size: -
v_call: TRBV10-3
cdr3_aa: CAISDDSIRATNEKLFF
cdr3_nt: TGTGCCATCAGTGATGACAGTATACGTGCAACTAATGAAAAACTGTTTTTT

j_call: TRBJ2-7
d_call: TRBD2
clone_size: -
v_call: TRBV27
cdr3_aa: CASSLSRQIGTSGTSYEQYF
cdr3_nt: TGTGCCAGCAGTTTATCGAGGCAAATCGGGACTAGCGGGACTAGCTACGAGCAGTACTTC

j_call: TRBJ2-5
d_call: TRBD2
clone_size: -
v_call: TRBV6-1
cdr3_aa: CAIIPSGRAQETQYF
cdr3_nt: TGTGCCATCATACCTAGCGGGAGGGCCCAAGAGACCCAGTACTTC

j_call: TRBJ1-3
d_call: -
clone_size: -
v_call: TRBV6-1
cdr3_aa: CASRTTRGTGNTIYF
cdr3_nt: TGTGCCAGCAGAACGACCCGAGGGACCGGAAACACCATATATTTT

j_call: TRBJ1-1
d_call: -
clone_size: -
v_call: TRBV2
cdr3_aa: CASSVGGTATYTEAFF
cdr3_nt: TGTGCCAGCAGTGTTGGGGGAACCGCTACGTACACTGAAGCTTTCTTT

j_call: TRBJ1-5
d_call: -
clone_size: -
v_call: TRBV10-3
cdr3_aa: CAIGQISNQPQHF
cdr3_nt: TGTGCCATCGGACAGATTAGCAATCAGCCCCAGCATTTT

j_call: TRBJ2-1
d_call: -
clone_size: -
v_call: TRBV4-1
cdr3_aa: CASSHEDLGTPYNEQFF
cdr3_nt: TGCGCCAGCAGCCATGAAGATTTGGGGACCCCCTACAATGAGCAGTTCTTC

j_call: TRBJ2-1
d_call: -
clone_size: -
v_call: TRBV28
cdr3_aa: CASSLPLFAESYNEQFF
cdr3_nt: TGTGCCAGCAGCCTCCCTCTTTTTGCAGAATCCTACAATGAGCAGTTCTTC

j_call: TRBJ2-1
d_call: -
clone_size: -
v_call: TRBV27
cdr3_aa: CASMGGGSYNEQFF
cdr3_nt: TGTGCCAGCATGGGCGGAGGCTCCTACAATGAGCAGTTCTTC

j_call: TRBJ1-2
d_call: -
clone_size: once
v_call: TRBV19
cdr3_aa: CASGTRAGTNGYTF
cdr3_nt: TGTGCCAGTGGAACGAGGGCAGGGACGAATGGCTACACCTTC

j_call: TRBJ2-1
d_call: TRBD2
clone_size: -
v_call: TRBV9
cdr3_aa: CASSPSGNEQFF
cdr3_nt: TGTGCCAGCAGTCCTAGCGGCAATGAGCAGTTCTTC

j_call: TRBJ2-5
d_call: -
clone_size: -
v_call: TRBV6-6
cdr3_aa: CASIRFLGETQYF
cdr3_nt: TGTGCCAGCATAAGGTTTTTGGGAGAGACCCAGTACTTC

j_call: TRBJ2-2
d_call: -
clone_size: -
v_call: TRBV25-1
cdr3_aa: CASSEGGWTGELFF
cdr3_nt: TGTGCCAGCAGTGAGGGTGGTTGGACCGGGGAGCTGTTTTTT

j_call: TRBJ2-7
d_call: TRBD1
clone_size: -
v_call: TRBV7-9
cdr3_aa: CASGDRASYEQYF
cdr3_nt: TGTGCCAGTGGGGACAGGGCTTCCTACGAGCAGTACTTC

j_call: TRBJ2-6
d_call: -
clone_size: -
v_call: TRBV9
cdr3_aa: CASSGVSGANVLTF
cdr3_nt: TGTGCCAGCAGTGGGGTCTCTGGGGCCAACGTCCTGACTTTC

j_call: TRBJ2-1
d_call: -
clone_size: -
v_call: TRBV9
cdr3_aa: CASGKGKKVNEQFF
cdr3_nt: TGTGCCAGCGGGAAGGGGAAAAAAGTGAATGAGCAGTTCTTC

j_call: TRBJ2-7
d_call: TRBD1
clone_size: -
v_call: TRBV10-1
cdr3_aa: CASSRTGDGYEQYF
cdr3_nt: TGCGCCAGCAGTCGGACAGGGGACGGCTACGAGCAGTACTTC

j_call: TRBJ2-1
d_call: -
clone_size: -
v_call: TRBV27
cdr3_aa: CASGLRDNEQFF
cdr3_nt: TGTGCCAGCGGATTACGGGACAATGAGCAGTTCTTC

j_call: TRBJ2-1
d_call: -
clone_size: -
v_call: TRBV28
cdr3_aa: CASSRQGGGNEQFF
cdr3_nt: TGTGCCAGCAGTCGCCAGGGAGGGGGTAATGAGCAGTTCTTC

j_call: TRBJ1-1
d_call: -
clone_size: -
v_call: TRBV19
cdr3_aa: CASSIDNRMDTEAFF
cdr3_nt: TGTGCCAGTAGTATAGACAACAGAATGGACACTGAAGCTTTCTTT

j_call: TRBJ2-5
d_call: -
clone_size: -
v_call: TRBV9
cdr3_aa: CASSLGGRETQYF
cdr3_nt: TGTGCCAGCAGCCTAGGAGGGCGAGAGACCCAGTACTTC

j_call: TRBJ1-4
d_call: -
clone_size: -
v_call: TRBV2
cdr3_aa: CASSARVANEKLFF
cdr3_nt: TGTGCCAGCAGTGCGCGGGTTGCTAATGAAAAACTGTTTTTT

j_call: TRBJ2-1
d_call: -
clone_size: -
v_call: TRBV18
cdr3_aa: CASSPGRFDEQFF
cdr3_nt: TGTGCCAGCTCACCAGGACGTTTCGATGAGCAGTTCTTC

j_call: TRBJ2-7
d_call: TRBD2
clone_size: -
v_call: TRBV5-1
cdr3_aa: CASSPGLAGVFSYEQYF
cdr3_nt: TGCGCCAGCAGCCCGGGGCTAGCGGGAGTCTTCTCCTACGAGCAGTACTTC

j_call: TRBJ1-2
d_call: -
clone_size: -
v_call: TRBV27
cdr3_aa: CASRGAGTYGYTF
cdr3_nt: TGTGCCAGCAGGGGAGCGGGGACCTATGGCTACACCTTC

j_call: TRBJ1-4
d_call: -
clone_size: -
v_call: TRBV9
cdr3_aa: CASSVGLTINEKLFF
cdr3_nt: TGTGCCAGCAGCGTGGGGCTTACTATCAATGAAAAACTGTTTTTT

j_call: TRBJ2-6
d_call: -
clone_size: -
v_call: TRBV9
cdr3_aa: CASSPTWGASGANVLTF
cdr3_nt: TGTGCCAGCAGCCCCACGTGGGGGGCCTCTGGGGCCAACGTCCTGACTTTC